Presented here are 2 T cell receptor beta chains from one specimen sequenced in a study of blood T cell repertoires in COVID-19. Libraries were prepared by immunoSEQ multiplex PCR; TCRdb keeps only in-frame clonotypes and omits some of them. Here the sample spans roughly 100,000 clones, about 80% being singletons. Material: peripheral blood. The receptor set was obtained from a woman aged 70-85 years with acute or convalescent COVID-19.

This chain links TRBV6-5 with TRBJ2-7; D remains ambiguous. CDR1 is MNHEY and CDR2 is SVGAGI in the germline V gene. This CDR3 is 11 amino acids long. Trimming took off 8 bases at V and 0 bases at J, with 5 bases between the two ends. DNA for the CDR3: TGTGCCAGCGGCTTCTCCTACGAGCAGTACTTC. This translates into CASGFSYEQYF.

The sample holds one count of this clone. This rearrangement joins TRBV20-1 to TRBJ1-3; no clear D. The V gene lost 3 bases and the J gene lost 3 bases, with 15 bases spanning the gap. CDR1 is DFQATT and CDR2 is SNEGSKA in the germline V gene (reference sequence). This CDR3 has 15 amino acids. This CDR3 reads CSASYGGSGGNTIYF. The CDR3 bases are TGCAGTGCTAGTTATGGCGGAAGTGGTGGAAACACCATATATTTT.